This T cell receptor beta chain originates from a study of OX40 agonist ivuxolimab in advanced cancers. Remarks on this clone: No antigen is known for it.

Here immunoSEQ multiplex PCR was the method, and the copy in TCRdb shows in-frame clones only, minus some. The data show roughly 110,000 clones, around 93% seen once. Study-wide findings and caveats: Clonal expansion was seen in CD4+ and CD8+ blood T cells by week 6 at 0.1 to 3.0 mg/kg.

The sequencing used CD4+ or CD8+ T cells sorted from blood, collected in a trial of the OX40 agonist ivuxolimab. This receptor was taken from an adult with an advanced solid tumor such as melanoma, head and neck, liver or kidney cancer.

In DNA form, the CDR3 reads TGTGCCAGCAGTGGGGTTCGTCAGCCCCAGCATTTT. Residues: CASSGVRQPQHF. V and J are TRBV28 and TRBJ1-5; D is unclear. Germline V gene data show CDR1 as MDHEN and CDR2 as SYDVKM. Trimming cost V 5 bases and J 6 bases, with 8 bases left between them. There are 12 residues in the CDR3.